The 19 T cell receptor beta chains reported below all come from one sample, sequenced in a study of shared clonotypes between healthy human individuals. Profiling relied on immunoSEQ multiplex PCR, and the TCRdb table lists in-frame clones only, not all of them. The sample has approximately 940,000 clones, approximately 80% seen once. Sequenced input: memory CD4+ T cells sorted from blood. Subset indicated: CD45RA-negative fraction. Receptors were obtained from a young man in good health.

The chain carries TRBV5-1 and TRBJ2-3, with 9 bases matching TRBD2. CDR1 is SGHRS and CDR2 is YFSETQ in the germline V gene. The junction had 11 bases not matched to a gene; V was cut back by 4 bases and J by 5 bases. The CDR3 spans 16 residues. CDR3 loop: CASSQGLAGSRDTQYF. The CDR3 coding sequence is TGCGCCAGCAGCCAGGGGCTAGCGGGATCTAGAGATACGCAGTATTTT.

CDR3 region: CASSQTTAGQNGYTF. CDR3 coding DNA: TGCGCCAGCAGCCAGACGACAGCGGGGCAAAATGGCTACACCTTC. The V gene is TRBV4-3, the J gene TRBJ1-2, with D possibly TRBD1 on 5 matching bases. Per the germline V gene, CDR1 is LGHNA and CDR2 is YSLEER. Trimming stripped 3 bases from V and 6 bases from J, with 17 bases between. The CDR3 totals 15 residues.

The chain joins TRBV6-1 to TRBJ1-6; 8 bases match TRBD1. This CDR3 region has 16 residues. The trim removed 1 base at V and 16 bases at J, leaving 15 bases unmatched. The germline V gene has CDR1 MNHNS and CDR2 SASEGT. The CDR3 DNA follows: TGTGCCAGCAGTGAAGATAGGGGACAGGCCGGACAATTACTCCACTTT. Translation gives CASSEDRGQAGQLLHF.

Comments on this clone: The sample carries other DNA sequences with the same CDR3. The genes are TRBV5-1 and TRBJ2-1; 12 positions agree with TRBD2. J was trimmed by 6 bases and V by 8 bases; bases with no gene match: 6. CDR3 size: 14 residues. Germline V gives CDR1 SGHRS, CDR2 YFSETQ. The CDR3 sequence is CASRGLAGLNEQFF. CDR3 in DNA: TGCGCCAGTAGGGGACTAGCGGGCCTCAATGAGCAGTTCTTC. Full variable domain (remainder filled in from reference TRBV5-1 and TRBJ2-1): KAGVTQTPRYLIKTRGQQVTLSCSPISGHRSVSWYQQTPGQGLQFLFEYFSETQRNKGNFPGRFSGRQFSNSRSEMNVSTLELGDSALYLCASRGLAGLNEQFFGPGTRLTVL.

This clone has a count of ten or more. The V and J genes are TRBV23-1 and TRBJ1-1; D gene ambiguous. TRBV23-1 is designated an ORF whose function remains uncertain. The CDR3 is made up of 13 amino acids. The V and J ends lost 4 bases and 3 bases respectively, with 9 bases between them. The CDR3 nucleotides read TGCGCCAGCAGTCTACGACAAGACACTGAAGCTTTCTTT. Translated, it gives CASSLRQDTEAFF.

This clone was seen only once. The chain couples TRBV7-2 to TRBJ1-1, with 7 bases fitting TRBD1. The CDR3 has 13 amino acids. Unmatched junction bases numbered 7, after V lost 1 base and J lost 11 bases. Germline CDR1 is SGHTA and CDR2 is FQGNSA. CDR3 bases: TGTGCCAGCAGCTTAGTCGAGGGGGCAGGGGCTTTCTTT. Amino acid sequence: CASSLVEGAGAFF.

This chain's CDR3 is CASSQTGGWGREQYF. In nucleotides, the CDR3 is TGTGCCAGTAGTCAGACCGGGGGATGGGGTCGCGAGCAGTACTTC. The V and J genes are TRBV19 and TRBJ2-7; D may be TRBD2 (6 bases). V was shortened by 5 bases and J by 6 bases, with 20 bases between the two germline ends. CDR1 and CDR2 from the germline V gene are LNHDA and SQIVND (reference sequence). This CDR3 has 15 residues.

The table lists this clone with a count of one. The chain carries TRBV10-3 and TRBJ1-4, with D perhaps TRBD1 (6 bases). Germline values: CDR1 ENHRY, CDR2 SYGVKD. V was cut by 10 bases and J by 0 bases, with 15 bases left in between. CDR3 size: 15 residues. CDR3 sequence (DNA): TGTGCCACAAGTAGACAGGCGGCAACTAATGAAAAACTGTTTTTT. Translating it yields CATSRQAATNEKLFF.

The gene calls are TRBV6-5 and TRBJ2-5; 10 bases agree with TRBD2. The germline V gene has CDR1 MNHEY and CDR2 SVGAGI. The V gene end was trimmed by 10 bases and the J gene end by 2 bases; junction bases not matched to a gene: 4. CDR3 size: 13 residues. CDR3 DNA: TGTGCCACAAAGCGGGGGGGGCAAGAGACCCAGTACTTC. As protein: CATKRGGQETQYF.

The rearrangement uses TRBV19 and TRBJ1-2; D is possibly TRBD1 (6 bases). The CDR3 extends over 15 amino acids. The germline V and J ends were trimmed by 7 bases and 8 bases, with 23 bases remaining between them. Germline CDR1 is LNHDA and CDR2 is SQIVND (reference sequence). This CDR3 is CASTLELQGGGGYTF. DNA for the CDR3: TGTGCCAGTACCCTCGAATTACAGGGAGGTGGAGGCTACACCTTC.

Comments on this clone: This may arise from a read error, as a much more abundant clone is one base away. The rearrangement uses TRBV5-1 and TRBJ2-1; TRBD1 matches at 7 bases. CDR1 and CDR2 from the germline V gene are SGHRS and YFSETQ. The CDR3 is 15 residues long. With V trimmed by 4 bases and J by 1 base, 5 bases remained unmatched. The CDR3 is CASSHGQVSYNEQFF. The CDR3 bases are TGCGCCAGCAGCCACGGACAGGTTTCCTACAATGAGCAGTTCTTC.

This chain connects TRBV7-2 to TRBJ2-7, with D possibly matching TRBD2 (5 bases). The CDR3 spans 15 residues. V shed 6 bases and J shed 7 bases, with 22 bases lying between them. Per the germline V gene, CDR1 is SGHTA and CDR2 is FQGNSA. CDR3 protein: CASSRVGDWRSEQYF. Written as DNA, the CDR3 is TGTGCCAGCAGTAGAGTCGGGGATTGGCGTAGTGAGCAGTACTTC. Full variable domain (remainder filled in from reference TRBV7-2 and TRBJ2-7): GAGVSQSPSNKVTEKGKDVELRCDPISGHTALYWYRQSLGQGLEFLIYFQGNSAPDKSGLPSDRFSAERTGGSVSTLTIQRTQQEDSAVYLCASSRVGDWRSEQYFGPGTRLTVT.

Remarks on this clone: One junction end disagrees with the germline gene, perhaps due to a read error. CDR3 nucleotides: TGTGCTAGCAGCCCCGGGACGTTAGGGGAGACCCAGTACTTC. As protein: CASSPGTLGETQYF. The chain links TRBV7-7 to TRBJ2-5; D tentatively fits TRBD1 or TRBD2 (5 bases each). This CDR3 is 14 amino acids long. From germline, CDR1 is SSHAT and CDR2 FNYEAQ (reference sequence).

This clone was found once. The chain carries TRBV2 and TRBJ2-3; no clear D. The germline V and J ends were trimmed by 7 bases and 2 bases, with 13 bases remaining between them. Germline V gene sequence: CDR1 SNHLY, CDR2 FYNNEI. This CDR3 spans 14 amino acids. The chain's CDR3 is CASTRLADTDTQYF. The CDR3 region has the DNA TGTGCCAGCACCCGACTGGCAGACACAGATACGCAGTATTTT. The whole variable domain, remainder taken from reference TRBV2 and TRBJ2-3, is EPEVTQTPSHQVTQMGQEVILRCVPISNHLYFYWYRQILGQKVEFLVSFYNNEISEKSEIFDDQFSVERPDGSNFTLKIRSTKLEDSAMYFCASTRLADTDTQYFGPGTRLTVL.

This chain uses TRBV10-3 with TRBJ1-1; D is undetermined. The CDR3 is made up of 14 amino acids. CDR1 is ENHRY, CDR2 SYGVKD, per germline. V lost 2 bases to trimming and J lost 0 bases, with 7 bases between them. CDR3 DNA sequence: TGTGCCATCAGTGAGGACGGACTGAACACTGAAGCTTTCTTT. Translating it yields CAISEDGLNTEAFF.

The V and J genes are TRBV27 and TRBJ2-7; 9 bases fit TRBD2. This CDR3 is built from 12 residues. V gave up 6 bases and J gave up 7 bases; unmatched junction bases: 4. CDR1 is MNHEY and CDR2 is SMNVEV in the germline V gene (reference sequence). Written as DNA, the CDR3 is TGTGCCAGCAGACGGAGCGGGGGGGAGCAGTACTTC. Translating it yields CASRRSGGEQYF.

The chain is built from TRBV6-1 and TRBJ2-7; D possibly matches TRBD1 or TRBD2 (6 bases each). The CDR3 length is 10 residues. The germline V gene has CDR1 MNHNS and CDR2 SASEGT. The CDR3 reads CAGGDYEQYF. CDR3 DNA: TGTGCGGGGGGCGACTACGAGCAGTACTTC.

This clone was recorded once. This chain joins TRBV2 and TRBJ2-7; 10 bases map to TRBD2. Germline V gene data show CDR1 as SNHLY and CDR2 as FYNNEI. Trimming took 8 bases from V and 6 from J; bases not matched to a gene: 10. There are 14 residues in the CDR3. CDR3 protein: CASLRERGGPEQYF. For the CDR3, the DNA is TGTGCCAGCCTCCGTGAGCGGGGGGGCCCCGAGCAGTACTTC.

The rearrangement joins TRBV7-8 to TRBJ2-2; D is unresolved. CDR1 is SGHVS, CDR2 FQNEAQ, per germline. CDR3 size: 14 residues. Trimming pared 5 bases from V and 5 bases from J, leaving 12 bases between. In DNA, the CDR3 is TGTGCCAGCAGCCTAGAAGGAGCGACCGGGGAGCTGTTTTTT. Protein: CASSLEGATGELFF.